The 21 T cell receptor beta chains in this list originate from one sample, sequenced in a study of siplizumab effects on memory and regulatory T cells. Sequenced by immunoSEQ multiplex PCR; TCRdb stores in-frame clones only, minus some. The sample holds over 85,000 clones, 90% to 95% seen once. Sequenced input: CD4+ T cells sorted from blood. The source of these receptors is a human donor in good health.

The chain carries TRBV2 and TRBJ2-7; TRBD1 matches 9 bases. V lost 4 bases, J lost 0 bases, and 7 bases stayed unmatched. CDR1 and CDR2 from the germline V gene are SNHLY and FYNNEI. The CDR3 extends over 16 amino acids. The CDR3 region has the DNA TGTGCCAGCAGTGTAGGTCCGGGACAGGGCTCCTACGAGCAGTACTTC. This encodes CASSVGPGQGSYEQYF.

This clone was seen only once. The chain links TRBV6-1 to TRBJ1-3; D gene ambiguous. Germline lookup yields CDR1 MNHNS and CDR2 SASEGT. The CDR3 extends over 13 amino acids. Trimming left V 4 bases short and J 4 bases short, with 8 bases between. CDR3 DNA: TGTGCCAGCAGTGGCCAACAGGGAAACACCATATATTTT. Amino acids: CASSGQQGNTIYF.

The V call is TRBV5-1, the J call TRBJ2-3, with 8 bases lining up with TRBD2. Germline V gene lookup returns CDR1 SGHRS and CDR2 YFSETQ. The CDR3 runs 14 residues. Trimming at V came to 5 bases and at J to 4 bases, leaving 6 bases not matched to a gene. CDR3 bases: TGCGCCAGCAGTAGAAGCGGGAGTTCAGATACGCAGTATTTT. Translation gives CASSRSGSSDTQYF.

The CDR3 here is CASSLLAGVADTQYF. DNA for the CDR3: TGTGCCAGCAGTTTACTAGCGGGAGTGGCAGATACGCAGTATTTT. The gene calls are TRBV25-1 and TRBJ2-3; 11 bases fit TRBD2. The CDR3 totals 15 residues. Trimming cost V 5 bases and J 4 bases; bases outside gene matches: 5. Germline V lookup: CDR1 MGHDK, CDR2 SYGVNS. The complete variable domain, with remaining parts taken from reference TRBV25-1 and TRBJ2-3, reads EADIYQTPRYLVIGTGKKITLECSQTMGHDKMYWYQQDPGMELHLIHYSYGVNSTEKGDLSSESTVSRIRTEHFPLTLESARPSHTSQYLCASSLLAGVADTQYFGPGTRLTVL.

CDR3 sequence: CASRVGREANSYEQYF. As DNA, the CDR3 is TGTGCCAGCAGAGTCGGACGGGAGGCCAACTCCTACGAGCAGTACTTC. J is TRBJ2-7 and V is TRBV28, with 7 bases that match TRBD2. Germline trimming cut 6 bases from V and 0 bases from J; bases unmatched to any gene: 11. The germline V gene has CDR1 MDHEN and CDR2 SYDVKM. This CDR3 spans 16 amino acids.

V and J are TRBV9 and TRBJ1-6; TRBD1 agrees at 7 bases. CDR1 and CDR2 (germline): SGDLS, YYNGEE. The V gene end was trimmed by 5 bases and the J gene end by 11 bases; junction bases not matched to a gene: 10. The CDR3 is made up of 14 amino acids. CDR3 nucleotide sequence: TGTGCCAGCAGTACCGGACAGGCTACGACACCCCTCCACTTT. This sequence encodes CASSTGQATTPLHF.

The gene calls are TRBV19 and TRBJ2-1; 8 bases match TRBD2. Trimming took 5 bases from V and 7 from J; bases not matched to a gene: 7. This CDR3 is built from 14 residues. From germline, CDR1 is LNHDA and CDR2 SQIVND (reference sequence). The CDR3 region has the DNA TGTGCCAGTAGTTTCGGGACTAGTCGTAATGAGCAGTTCTTC. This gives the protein CASSFGTSRNEQFF.

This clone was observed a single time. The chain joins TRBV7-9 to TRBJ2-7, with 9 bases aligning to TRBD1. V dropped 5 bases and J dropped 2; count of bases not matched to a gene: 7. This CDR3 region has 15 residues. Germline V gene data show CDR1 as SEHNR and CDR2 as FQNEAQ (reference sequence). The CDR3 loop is CASSPDRGGTYEQYF. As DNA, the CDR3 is TGTGCCAGCAGCCCGGACAGGGGCGGAACCTACGAGCAGTACTTC.

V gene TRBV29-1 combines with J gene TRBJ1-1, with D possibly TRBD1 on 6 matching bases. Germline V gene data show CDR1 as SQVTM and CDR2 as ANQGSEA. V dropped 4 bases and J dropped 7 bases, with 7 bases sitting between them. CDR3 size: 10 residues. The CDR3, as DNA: TGCAGCGTTGCGGACAGTGAAGCTTTCTTT. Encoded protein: CSVADSEAFF. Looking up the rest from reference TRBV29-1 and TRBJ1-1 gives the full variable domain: SAVISQKPSRDICQRGTSLTIQCQVDSQVTMMFWYRQQPGQSLTLIATANQGSEATYESGFVIDKFPISRPNLTFSTLTVSNMSPEDSSIYLCSVADSEAFFGQGTRLTVV.

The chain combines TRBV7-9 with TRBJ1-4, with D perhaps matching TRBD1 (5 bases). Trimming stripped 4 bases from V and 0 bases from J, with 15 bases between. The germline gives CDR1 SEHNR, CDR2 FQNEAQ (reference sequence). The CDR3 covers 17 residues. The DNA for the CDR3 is TGTGCCAGCAGCTCGGGGCTGGGGACCGCAACTAATGAAAAACTGTTTTTT. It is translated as CASSSGLGTATNEKLFF.

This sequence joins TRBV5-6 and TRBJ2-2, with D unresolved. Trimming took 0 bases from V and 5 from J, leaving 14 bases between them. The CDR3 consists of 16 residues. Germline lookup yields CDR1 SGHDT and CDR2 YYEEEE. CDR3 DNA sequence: TGTGCCAGCAGCTTGGCCGGCCAGCTTTTTACCGGGGAGCTGTTTTTT. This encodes CASSLAGQLFTGELFF.

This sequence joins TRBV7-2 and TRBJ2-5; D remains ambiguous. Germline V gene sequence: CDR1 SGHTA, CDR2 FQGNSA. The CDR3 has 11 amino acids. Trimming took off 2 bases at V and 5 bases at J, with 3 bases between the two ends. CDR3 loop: CASSLMETQYF. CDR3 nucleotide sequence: TGTGCCAGCAGCTTAATGGAGACCCAGTACTTC.

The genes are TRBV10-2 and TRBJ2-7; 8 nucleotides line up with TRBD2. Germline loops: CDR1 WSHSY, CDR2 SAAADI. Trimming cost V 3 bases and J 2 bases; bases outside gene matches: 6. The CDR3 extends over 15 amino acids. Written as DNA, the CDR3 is TGCGCCAGCAGTGACACGGGAGGGCCCACCTACGAGCAGTACTTC. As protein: CASSDTGGPTYEQYF.

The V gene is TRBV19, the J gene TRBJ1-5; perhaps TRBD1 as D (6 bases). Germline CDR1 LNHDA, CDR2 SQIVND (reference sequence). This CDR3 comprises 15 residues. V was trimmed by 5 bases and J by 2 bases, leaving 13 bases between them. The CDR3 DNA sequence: TGTGCCAGTAGTTTAATTCAGGGGCGCAATCAGCCCCAGCATTTT. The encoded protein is CASSLIQGRNQPQHF.

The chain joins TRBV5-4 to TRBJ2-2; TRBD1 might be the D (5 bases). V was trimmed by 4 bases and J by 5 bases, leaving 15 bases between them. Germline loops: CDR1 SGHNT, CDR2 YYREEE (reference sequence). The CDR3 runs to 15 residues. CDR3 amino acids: CASSTPRDRTGELFF. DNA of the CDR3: TGTGCCAGCAGCACTCCCCGAGACAGAACCGGGGAGCTGTTTTTT.

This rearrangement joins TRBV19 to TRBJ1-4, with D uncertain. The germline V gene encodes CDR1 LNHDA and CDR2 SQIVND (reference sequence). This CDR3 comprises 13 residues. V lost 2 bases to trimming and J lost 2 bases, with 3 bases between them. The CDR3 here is CASSIRTNEKLFF. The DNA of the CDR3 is TGTGCCAGTAGTATAAGGACTAATGAAAAACTGTTTTTT.

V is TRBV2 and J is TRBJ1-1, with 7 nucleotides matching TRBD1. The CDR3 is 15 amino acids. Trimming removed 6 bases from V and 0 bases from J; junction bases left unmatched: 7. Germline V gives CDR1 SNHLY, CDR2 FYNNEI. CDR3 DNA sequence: TGTGCCAGCAGGATTTCGACAGGGATGAACACTGAAGCTTTCTTT. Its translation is CASRISTGMNTEAFF.

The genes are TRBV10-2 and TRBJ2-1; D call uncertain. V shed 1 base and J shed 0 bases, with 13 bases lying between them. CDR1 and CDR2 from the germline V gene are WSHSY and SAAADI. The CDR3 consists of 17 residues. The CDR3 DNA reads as TGCGCCAGCAGTGAGTTTGGGCCAGCGACCTCCTACAATGAGCAGTTCTTC. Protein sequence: CASSEFGPATSYNEQFF.

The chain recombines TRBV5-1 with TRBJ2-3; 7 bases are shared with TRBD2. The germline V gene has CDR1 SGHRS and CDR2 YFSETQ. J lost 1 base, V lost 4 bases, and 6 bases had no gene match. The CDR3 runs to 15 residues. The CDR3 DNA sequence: TGCGCCAGCAGCATAGGGACTACCGGCACAGATACGCAGTATTTT. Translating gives CASSIGTTGTDTQYF.

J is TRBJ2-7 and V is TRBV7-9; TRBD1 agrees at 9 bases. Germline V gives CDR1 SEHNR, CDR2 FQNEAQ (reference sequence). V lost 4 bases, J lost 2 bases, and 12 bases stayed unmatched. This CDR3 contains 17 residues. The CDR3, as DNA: TGTGCCAGCAGCTCCACACACAGGGGGCTCGACCCCTACGAGCAGTACTTC. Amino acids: CASSSTHRGLDPYEQYF.

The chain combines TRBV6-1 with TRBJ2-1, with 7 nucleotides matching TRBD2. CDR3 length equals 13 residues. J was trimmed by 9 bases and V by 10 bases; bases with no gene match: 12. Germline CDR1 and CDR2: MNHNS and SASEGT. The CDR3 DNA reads TGTGCCACCGGGGACTACCCGGGGGGTGAGCAGTTCTTC. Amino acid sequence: CATGDYPGGEQFF.